Listed below are T cell receptor beta chains from one sample, sequenced in a study of regulatory T cells in long-lasting Graves disease. TCRdb re-derived calls from the multiplex PCR reads in MiXCR, one entry per CDR3 protein. The sample records some 450,000 distinct CDR3 sequences, around 17% being singletons. The same sample was also used in a study of T cells in Graves' hyperthyroidism and ophthalmopathy.

Sequences were derived from peripheral blood mononuclear cells (PBMCs), sampled at new diagnosis, from a patient treated with antithyroid drugs. The receptors were gathered from a woman aged 30 to 39 with Graves disease. Both conserved end residues are part of each CDR3. D genes are given only for firm matches. Clone size is shown for a subset of rows, as once, few, many or a class of expanded clone.

D,V,size,J,DNA,CDR3
NA,TRBV25-1,few,TRBJ2-6,TGTGCCAGCAGTGCTTGGCTGAATTCTGGGGCCAACGTCCTGACTTTC,CASSAWLNSGANVLTF
NA,TRBV18,many,TRBJ1-1,TGTGCCAGCTCACCTCGGCCAGGGGAGAACACTGAAGCTTTCTTT,CASSPRPGENTEAFF
NA,TRBV9,many,TRBJ2-7,TGTGCCAGCAGCGCCCGAACGGGGGACTCCTACGAGCAGTACTTC,CASSARTGDSYEQYF
NA,TRBV20-1,NA,TRBJ1-5,TGCAGTGCTAGAGATGAAGGGAACCAGCCCCAGCATTTT,CSARDEGNQPQHF
NA,TRBV11-2,few,TRBJ2-1,TGTGCCAGCAGCTTAGGTTGGGGGAATGAGCAGTTCTTC,CASSLGWGNEQFF
NA,TRBV3-1,many,TRBJ1-2,TGTGCCAGCAGCCAAGAAGTTGGCGAGTTTTTCTATGGCTACACCTTC,CASSQEVGEFFYGYTF
TRBD1,TRBV6-2/TRBV6-3,NA,TRBJ1-5,TGTGCCAGCAGTTACACCATGGGACAGGGATATAGCAATCAGCCCCGGCATTTT,CASSYTMGQGYSNQPRHF
TRBD2,TRBV10-3,NA,TRBJ2-1,TGTGCCATCAGTGAGTCGAATGCGGGAGCCTACAATGAGCAGTTCTTC,CAISESNAGAYNEQFF
NA,TRBV6-5,many,TRBJ1-5,TGTGCCAGCAGTTACCAGGGGTATAGCAATCAGCCCCAGCATTTT,CASSYQGYSNQPQHF
NA,TRBV7-2,many,TRBJ1-2,TGTGCCAGCAGCTCGACACCCGGGGGCTATGGCTACACCTTC,CASSSTPGGYGYTF
NA,TRBV7-9,many,TRBJ2-7,TGTGCCAGCAGCTCTACTGGGCACCGAACTTACGAGCAGTACTTC,CASSSTGHRTYEQYF
TRBD1,TRBV19,NA,TRBJ2-7,TGTGCCAGTAGACCAGGACAGGCTAGCCCCTACGAGCAGTACTTC,CASRPGQASPYEQYF
TRBD1,TRBV19,few,TRBJ1-5,TGTGCCAGTAGCTATCCAGGGGGCAGTCAGCCCCAGCATTTT,CASSYPGGSQPQHF
NA,TRBV20-1,many,TRBJ2-1,TGCAGTGCTAGAGGAGGGAACAGCGGGCAGTTCTTC,CSARGGNSGQFF
NA,TRBV11-2,NA,TRBJ2-3,TGTGCCAGTAGTGTTAGCGTCACAGATACGCAGTATTTT,CASSVSVTDTQYF
NA,TRBV28,NA,TRBJ1-5,TGTGCCAGCAGAATCGGGACTAGCGGCCGCAATCAGCCCCAGCATTTT,CASRIGTSGRNQPQHF
NA,TRBV11-2,many,TRBJ1-1,TGTGCCAGCAGCTTTTCCGATAAGGCGTACACTGAAGCTTTCTTT,CASSFSDKAYTEAFF
NA,TRBV19,NA,TRBJ2-3,TGTGCCAGTAGTACCTTGTTGGACAGAGGAGAGCAGTATTTT,CASSTLLDRGEQYF
NA,TRBV7-2,few,TRBJ1-2,TGTGCCAGCAGCCTGGGGCTTAAAAACTATGGCTACACCTTC,CASSLGLKNYGYTF
TRBD1,TRBV10-3,many,TRBJ1-2,TGTGCCACGGGGACAGGGCAGGACTATGGCTACACCTTC,CATGTGQDYGYTF
NA,TRBV28,many,TRBJ1-5,TGTGCCAGCAGGACAGTCCTCGATCAGCCCCAGCATTTT,CASRTVLDQPQHF
NA,TRBV14,once,TRBJ2-2,TGTGCCAGCAGCCAAGACCACACAGCCGCCTACGCCGGGGAGCTGTTTTTT,CASSQDHTAAYAGELFF
TRBD1,TRBV11-2,many,TRBJ1-2,TGTGCCAGCAGCCCACGACAGGGGCTCAACTATGGCTACACCTTC,CASSPRQGLNYGYTF
NA,TRBV6-2/TRBV6-3,few,TRBJ1-5,TGTGCCAGCAGGGTCAGTAGCGATCAGCCCCAGCATTTT,CASRVSSDQPQHF
TRBD1,TRBV6-2/TRBV6-3,many,TRBJ2-2,TGTGCCAGCAGTGAACCTGGACAGGGTTGGACCGGGGAGCTGTTTTTT,CASSEPGQGWTGELFF
TRBD2,TRBV29-1,NA,TRBJ2-5,TGCAGCGTTGAAGAGTCCGGACTAGGGGAGACCCAGTACTTC,CSVEESGLGETQYF
TRBD2,TRBV9,NA,TRBJ2-7,TGTGCCAGCGGAGAGCGGGAGGGCCCAGGATACGAGCAGTACTTC,CASGEREGPGYEQYF
TRBD1,TRBV20-1,few,TRBJ1-2,TGCAGTGCCCCAGGGGGGGGGGACGGGTCTAACTATGGCTACACCTTC,CSAPGGGDGSNYGYTF
TRBD2,TRBV27,NA,TRBJ2-2,TGTGCCAGCAGTCCGTCGGGACTAGTCCCCGGGGAGCTGGTTTTT,CASSPSGLVPGELVF
TRBD2,TRBV9,NA,TRBJ2-1,TGTGCCAGCACCCGACTAGCCCGGAATGAGCAGTTCTTC,CASTRLARNEQFF
NA,TRBV11-2,NA,TRBJ1-3,TGTGCCAGCAGCTCGAGGACTTCAGGGATCCGAAACACCATATATTTT,CASSSRTSGIRNTIYF
NA,TRBV20-1,many,TRBJ1-5,TGCAGTGCTAAATATAGTAGCAATCAGCCCCAGCATTTT,CSAKYSSNQPQHF
TRBD1,TRBV19,NA,TRBJ2-5,TGTGCCAGTAGTATAAGGGACAGCCCGGGGACCCAGTACTTC,CASSIRDSPGTQYF
NA,TRBV18,many,TRBJ2-1,TGTGCCAGCTCACCACCCGCGGGATTCACCTACAATGAGCAGTTCTTC,CASSPPAGFTYNEQFF
NA,TRBV6-1,NA,TRBJ2-3,TGTGCCAGCAGCTTAGTTTCGGCGGGACCAGATACGCAGTATTTT,CASSLVSAGPDTQYF
NA,TRBV25-1,many,TRBJ2-7,TGTGCCAGCAGACACTTCAGGGCCTCCTACGAGCAGTACTTC,CASRHFRASYEQYF
TRBD1,TRBV7-2,NA,TRBJ1-5,TGTGCCAGCAGCTTAAGCAGGGGGAATATAGCATATCAGCCCCAGCATTTT,CASSLSRGNIAYQPQHF
TRBD2,TRBV7-9,NA,TRBJ2-1,TGTGCCAGCTGGGGGACTAGCGGGTCCTATGAGCAGTTCTTC,CASWGTSGSYEQFF
TRBD2,TRBV20-1,many,TRBJ2-1,TGCAGTGCTGATACTAGCGGGAGGGCCATTGAGCAGTTCTTC,CSADTSGRAIEQFF
TRBD1,TRBV10-3,few,TRBJ1-2,TGTGCCATCAGTACAGGGGGTCGGGACTATGGCTACACCTTC,CAISTGGRDYGYTF
TRBD2,TRBV4-2,few,TRBJ2-1,TGTGCCAGCAGCCAAGACAAACTAGCGAGCTCCTACAATGAGCAGTTCTTC,CASSQDKLASSYNEQFF
NA,TRBV4-1,many,TRBJ2-3,TGCGCCAGCAGCCAAGATTTAGATACGCAGTATTTT,CASSQDLDTQYF
NA,TRBV6-1,NA,TRBJ1-5,TGTGCCAGCAGTCCCAGTTGGGGTTTAGGGGGCAATCAGCCCCAGCATTTT,CASSPSWGLGGNQPQHF
NA,TRBV29-1,NA,TRBJ2-1,TGCAGCGCAATACTAGGCTCGCGTGAGCAGTTCTTC,CSAILGSREQFF
NA,TRBV20-1,few,TRBJ1-1,TGCAGTGCTATTAAGGAAGCAGCGATGAACACTGAAGCTTTCTTT,CSAIKEAAMNTEAFF
NA,TRBV20-1,few,TRBJ2-2,TGCAGTGCTAGAGATAGGGGCTTGAACACCGGGGAGCTGTTTTTT,CSARDRGLNTGELFF
NA,TRBV7-2,many,TRBJ2-7,TGTGCCAGCAGCCCTACCCCCAACTCCTACGAGCAGTACTTC,CASSPTPNSYEQYF
NA,TRBV5-1,NA,TRBJ2-1,TGCGCCAGCAGCTTCGTAGGCGATGAGCAGTTCTTC,CASSFVGDEQFF
NA,TRBV28,few,TRBJ1-6,TGTGCCAGCAGTTTGAGCCGGTCACCCCTCCACTTT,CASSLSRSPLHF
NA,TRBV18,NA,TRBJ1-5,TGTGCCAGCTCACCATCCACCGCACTAAGCAATCAGCCCCAGCATTTT,CASSPSTALSNQPQHF